The 26 T cell receptor beta chains given below trace back to one sample, sequenced in a study of shared clonotypes between healthy human individuals. The protocol was immunoSEQ multiplex PCR, while the TCRdb copy is restricted to in-frame clones and leaves out a portion. This table holds over 2 million clones, about 95% found once. Terminally differentiated effector memory CD45RA+ cells were left out of the naive CD8 fraction, which was CD45RO-negative and positively selected for CCR7. The specimen was naive CD8+ T cells sorted from blood. The receptors were gathered from a man between 18 and 35 years old in good health.

The chain is built from TRBV29-1 and TRBJ2-2; D gene unclear. V was pared by 5 bases and J by 0 bases, with 7 bases between. The CDR3 spans 13 residues. CDR1 and CDR2 (germline): SQVTM, ANQGSEA. This CDR3 reads CSVLFANTGELFF. CDR3 sequence (DNA): TGCAGCGTTCTCTTTGCGAACACCGGGGAGCTGTTTTTT.

The chain uses TRBV9 and TRBJ1-1, with D possibly TRBD1 on 6 matching bases. CDR3 length equals 14 residues. Germline CDR1 is SGDLS and CDR2 is YYNGEE. Trimming left V 3 bases short and J 5 bases short, with 14 bases between. The CDR3 bases are TGTGCCAGCAGCGAGATACAGGGTGATACTGAAGCTTTCTTT. Amino acid sequence: CASSEIQGDTEAFF.

This chain joins TRBV7-9 and TRBJ2-3; D gene ambiguous. The germline V and J ends were trimmed by 1 base and 2 bases, with 13 bases remaining between them. Germline-derived CDR1 and CDR2 are SEHNR and FQNEAQ (reference sequence). The CDR3 is 16 amino acids. The CDR3 reads CASSLVPQSATDTQYF. DNA for the CDR3: TGTGCCAGCAGCTTAGTCCCCCAGTCTGCCACAGATACGCAGTATTTT.

This chain joins TRBV4-3 and TRBJ1-3; D is ambiguous. In germline, CDR1 is LGHNA, CDR2 YSLEER. Trimming removed 1 base from V and 4 bases from J, with 20 bases in between. The CDR3 length is 18 residues. The CDR3 protein is CASSQGEENGSGGNTIYF. CDR3 nucleotide sequence: TGCGCCAGCAGCCAAGGGGAAGAAAACGGATCAGGAGGAAACACCATATATTTT.

CDR3 in amino acids: CASSYGRGMYEQYF. DNA for the CDR3: TGTGCCAGCAGTTACGGCAGGGGGATGTACGAGCAGTACTTC. The chain employs TRBV6-5 and TRBJ2-7, with 7 bases that match TRBD1. The trim removed 2 bases at V and 4 bases at J, leaving 5 bases unmatched. CDR1 is MNHEY, CDR2 SVGAGI, per germline. The CDR3 loop spans 14 amino acids.

This rearrangement joins TRBV6-5 to TRBJ2-1; tentative D call: TRBD1 (6 bases). The ends were cut back, 5 bases at V and 4 bases at J, with 15 bases in the middle. This CDR3 contains 15 residues. The germline V gene encodes CDR1 MNHEY and CDR2 SVGAGI. The DNA for the CDR3 is TGTGCCAGCAGTCGCAGGGGCAGTAGGTACAATGAGCAGTTCTTC. Protein product: CASSRRGSRYNEQFF.

The chain has TRBV10-3 and TRBJ1-1, with unresolved D. The V gene lost 11 bases and the J gene lost 5 bases, with 12 bases spanning the gap. Germline CDR1 reads ENHRY; CDR2 reads SYGVKD. CDR3 size: 11 residues. The CDR3 spells CASQTGTEAFF. CDR3 in DNA: TGTGCCTCACAGACGGGAACTGAAGCTTTCTTT.

In DNA form, the CDR3 reads TGTGCCAGCAGTTTTCAGGGAATGGGTAATGGCTACACCTTC. Amino acid sequence: CASSFQGMGNGYTF. V is TRBV27 and J is TRBJ1-2; TRBD1 is a possible D gene (5 bases). The CDR3 is 14 residues long. Trimming pared 3 bases from V and 6 bases from J, leaving 14 bases between. CDR1 is MNHEY, CDR2 SMNVEV, per germline (reference sequence).

The J gene is TRBJ2-7, the V gene TRBV19; D is unresolved. The CDR3 consists of 13 residues. Germline CDR1 reads LNHDA; CDR2 reads SQIVND (reference sequence). V shed 9 bases and J shed 0 bases, with 12 bases lying between them. The CDR3 nucleotides read TGTGCCAGCCGCCCGACGGTCTCCTACGAGCAGTACTTC. Encoded protein: CASRPTVSYEQYF.

V is TRBV11-2 and J is TRBJ2-7; 9 bases are a match to TRBD2. CDR3 length equals 13 residues. Per the germline V gene, CDR1 is SGHAT and CDR2 is FQNNGV. The V gene end was trimmed by 4 bases and the J gene end by 6 bases; junction bases not matched to a gene: 4. CDR3 amino acids: CASSSGLAGEQYF. The CDR3 DNA is TGTGCCAGCAGCTCGGGACTAGCTGGCGAGCAGTACTTC.

The chain carries TRBV6-5 and TRBJ1-1; D is uncertain. V shed 4 bases and J shed 8 bases, with 8 bases lying between them. Germline V gene data show CDR1 as MNHEY and CDR2 as SVGAGI. CDR3 length: 11 residues. The CDR3 is CASSWGREAFF. The DNA of the CDR3 is TGTGCCAGCAGTTGGGGAAGGGAAGCTTTCTTT.

On this clone itself: The same CDR3 can be traced to other DNA sequences in this sample. The chain recombines TRBV4-1 with TRBJ2-7, with D unresolved. Germline-derived CDR1 and CDR2 are MGHRA and YSYEKL. The CDR3 length is 13 residues. The ends were cut back, 3 bases at V and 2 bases at J, with 8 bases in the middle. The CDR3 sequence is CASSQGQPYEQYF. The CDR3 DNA is TGCGCCAGCAGCCAGGGCCAACCCTACGAGCAGTACTTC.

The CDR3 bases are TGTGCCAGCAGTTACTCTCTTTTAGCGGGACTATACGAGCAGTACTTC. It codes for CASSYSLLAGLYEQYF. The chain combines TRBV6-6 with TRBJ2-7; 8 nucleotides match TRBD2. V lost 0 bases to trimming and J lost 4 bases; unmatched junction nucleotides: 8. The CDR3 runs to 16 residues. Germline V gives CDR1 MNHNY, CDR2 SVGAGI (reference sequence).

This clone was observed a single time. The same CDR3 arises from other DNA sequences in this sample as well. This rearrangement joins TRBV5-4 to TRBJ2-7; D ambiguous. V was clipped by 0 bases and J by 5 bases, with 6 bases between them. The germline V gene encodes CDR1 SGHNT and CDR2 YYREEE (reference sequence). The CDR3 loop spans 12 amino acids. CDR3 sequence reads: CASSLAGNEQYF. CDR3 in DNA: TGTGCCAGCAGCTTGGCTGGGAACGAGCAGTACTTC.

V and J are TRBV4-3 and TRBJ2-5, with D tentatively TRBD1 (6 bases). Germline-derived CDR1 and CDR2 are LGHNA and YSLEER. This CDR3 comprises 14 residues. The V and J ends lost 0 bases and 3 bases respectively, with 8 bases between them. DNA for the CDR3: TGCGCCAGCAGCCAAGAAAACAGGGAAGAGACCCAGTACTTC. Amino acids: CASSQENREETQYF.

Points on this clone: The identical CDR3 is also encoded by other nucleotide sequences in the sample. The chain carries TRBV6-6 and TRBJ1-1; no clear D gene. Trimming stripped 2 bases from V and 6 bases from J, with 4 bases between. The CDR3 has 11 residues. The germline gives CDR1 MNHNY, CDR2 SVGAGI (reference sequence). The CDR3 DNA follows: TGTGCCAGCAGTTACGGTTCTGAAGCTTTCTTT. Translated: CASSYGSEAFF.

This chain joins TRBV25-1 and TRBJ1-1; D uncertain. Deletions cut 1 base from V and 4 bases from J, with 10 bases between. Germline assignment: CDR1 MGHDK and CDR2 SYGVNS. This CDR3 spans 14 amino acids. DNA for the CDR3: TGTGCCAGCAGTGAATTACGCCCGGGCACTGAAGCTTTCTTT. Translation gives CASSELRPGTEAFF. Looking up the rest from reference TRBV25-1 and TRBJ1-1 gives the full variable domain: EADIYQTPRYLVIGTGKKITLECSQTMGHDKMYWYQQDPGMELHLIHYSYGVNSTEKGDLSSESTVSRIRTEHFPLTLESARPSHTSQYLCASSELRPGTEAFFGQGTRLTVV.

The J gene is TRBJ2-1, the V gene TRBV9; 11 bases line up with TRBD2. The CDR3 consists of 15 residues. Germline CDR1 SGDLS, CDR2 YYNGEE. V lost 7 bases and J lost 4; bases outside the gene matches: 7. The CDR3 here is CASRKGTSGYNEQFF. The CDR3, as DNA: TGTGCCAGCCGCAAGGGGACTAGCGGATACAATGAGCAGTTCTTC.

The rearrangement uses TRBV11-2 and TRBJ2-3; 11 bases agree with TRBD2. After removal of 5 bases from V and 3 bases from J, the junction contained 4 bases not matched to a gene. The CDR3 is 15 amino acids. Germline CDR1 reads SGHAT; CDR2 reads FQNNGV. The DNA for the CDR3 is TGTGCCAGCAGCCCACTAGCGGGAGTTACAGATACGCAGTATTTT. Its translation is CASSPLAGVTDTQYF. Using reference TRBV11-2 and TRBJ2-3 for the parts outside the CDR3, the full variable domain is EAGVAQSPRYKIIEKRQSVAFWCNPISGHATLYWYQQILGQGPKLLIQFQNNGVVDDSQLPKDRFSAERLKGVDSTLKIQPAKLEDSAVYLCASSPLAGVTDTQYFGPGTRLTVL.

In the case of this clone: Other nucleotide sequences in the sample specify the same CDR3. The chain is built from TRBV4-3 and TRBJ2-7, with D hard to call. Between the trimmed V and J ends, which lost 3 bases and 2 bases, there was a span of 8 bases. This CDR3 is built from 13 residues. CDR1 and CDR2 from the germline V gene are LGHNA and YSLEER. CDR3 bases: TGCGCCAGCAGCCAGGGCCCTACCTACGAGCAGTACTTC. Protein sequence: CASSQGPTYEQYF.

The chain has TRBV9 and TRBJ2-7, with D possibly being TRBD1 or TRBD2 (5 bases each). CDR3 length: 15 amino acids. Germline-derived CDR1 and CDR2 are SGDLS and YYNGEE. The germline V and J ends were trimmed by 0 bases and 2 bases, with 12 bases remaining between them. The CDR3 region is CASSVEPGPTYEQYF. The CDR3 DNA sequence: TGTGCCAGCAGCGTAGAACCGGGGCCGACCTACGAGCAGTACTTC.

This chain joins TRBV2 and TRBJ2-2; TRBD1 aligns across 9 bases. CDR3 length: 14 residues. Trimming removed 6 bases from V and 6 bases from J; junction bases left unmatched: 5. From germline, CDR1 is SNHLY and CDR2 FYNNEI. This CDR3 is CASRWGTGPGELFF. The CDR3 nucleotides are TGTGCCAGCAGATGGGGGACAGGGCCCGGGGAGCTGTTTTTT.

About this clone: Distinct nucleotide sequences in the sample also encode this CDR3. The chain has TRBV4-1 and TRBJ2-7; D is ambiguous. This CDR3 comprises 13 residues. Germline V CDR1 and CDR2: MGHRA, YSYEKL. V was shortened by 4 bases and J by 2 bases, with 9 bases between the two germline ends. The CDR3: CASSLRQAYEQYF. Written as DNA, the CDR3 is TGCGCCAGCAGCCTGAGACAAGCCTACGAGCAGTACTTC.

This chain links TRBV25-1 with TRBJ2-1; D might be TRBD2 (6 bases). The germline V and J ends were trimmed by 6 bases and 10 bases, with 16 bases remaining between them. The germline gives CDR1 MGHDK, CDR2 SYGVNS. The CDR3 loop spans 13 amino acids. CDR3 DNA: TGTGCCAGCAGAGAGCTACTAGCAGGGGAGCAGTTCTTC. As protein: CASRELLAGEQFF.

V gene TRBV5-1 combines with J gene TRBJ2-7; 8 bases align to TRBD1. The CDR3 contains 15 residues. The V gene's germline CDR1 is SGHRS and CDR2 YFSETQ. Germline trimming cut 0 bases from V and 3 bases from J; bases unmatched to any gene: 5. CDR3 coding DNA: TGCGCCAGCAGCTTGGACCCGGGACAGGACTACGAGCAGTACTTC. It specifies CASSLDPGQDYEQYF.

Only one count was recorded for this clone. The rearrangement links TRBV5-1 to TRBJ2-1; 13 bases are shared with TRBD2. Trimming cost V 0 bases and J 9 bases; bases outside gene matches: 6. The CDR3 is made up of 16 amino acids. Germline CDR1 and CDR2: SGHRS and YFSETQ. The CDR3 DNA follows: TGCGCCAGCAGCTTGGGACTAGCGGGAGGTGTGCTTGAGCAGTTCTTC. Translating it yields CASSLGLAGGVLEQFF.